This is a list of T cell receptor beta chains from one sample in a study of blood T cell repertoires in COVID-19. Measured with immunoSEQ multiplex PCR; TCRdb has only the in-frame clones, and not every one. The data contain around 150,000 clones, 81% of them singletons. Specimen: peripheral blood. The receptor source for this set is a man in his fifties or sixties with active or convalescent COVID-19. Each CDR3 is given with its conserved first and last residue. Each record gives: CDR3 length, V gene, D gene, clone size, J gene, CDR3 protein, CDR3 DNA. D genes are given only for firm matches. Clone size is not always given. Where it is, it says once, few, many or a class for expanded clones.

14	TRBV5-1	TRBD1	-	TRBJ2-7	CASSLMTGQYEQYF	TGCGCCAGCAGCCTGATGACAGGGCAGTACGAGCAGTACTTC
15	TRBV5-1	TRBD1	-	TRBJ2-2	CASSWTGGGTGELFF	TGCGCCAGCAGCTGGACAGGGGGTGGCACCGGGGAGCTGTTTTTT
14	TRBV28	-	-	TRBJ2-7	CASSVGGGNYEQYF	TGTGCCAGCAGTGTGGGCGGAGGTAACTACGAGCAGTACTTC
16	TRBV3-1/TRBV3-2	-	-	TRBJ1-2	CASSQDSRAPVYGYTF	TGTGCCAGCAGCCAAGATTCGAGGGCCCCGGTGTATGGCTACACCTTC
15	TRBV19	-	-	TRBJ1-1	CASTRYGQVNTEAFF	TGTGCCAGTACCAGATACGGCCAGGTGAACACTGAAGCTTTCTTT
16	TRBV5-4	TRBD1	-	TRBJ1-4	CASSSPIDREGEKLFF	TGTGCCAGCAGCTCGCCCATAGACAGGGAAGGCGAAAAACTGTTTTTT
16	TRBV5-4	TRBD2	-	TRBJ2-1	CASSSPSGRVSGEQFF	TGTGCCAGCAGCAGCCCTAGCGGGAGGGTATCAGGTGAGCAGTTCTTC
15	TRBV11-2	-	few	TRBJ2-7	CASSLSSQYSYEQYF	TGTGCCAGCAGCTTATCTAGCCAATACTCCTACGAGCAGTACTTC
13	TRBV7-9	TRBD1	-	TRBJ2-7	CASSFWTGHEQYF	TGTGCCAGCAGCTTCTGGACAGGGCACGAGCAGTACTTC
16	TRBV27	-	-	TRBJ1-1	CASSFGRATMNTEAFF	TGTGCCAGCAGTTTCGGCAGGGCAACTATGAACACTGAAGCTTTCTTT
17	TRBV2	-	-	TRBJ1-2	CASGRKLHLLANYGYTF	TGTGCCAGCGGCCGCAAGTTACACCTACTAGCTAACTATGGCTACACCTTC
13	TRBV2	-	-	TRBJ2-7	CASRLDSSYEQYF	TGTGCCAGTCGATTGGACTCTTCCTACGAGCAGTACTTC
15	TRBV7-9	-	-	TRBJ2-5	CASSPGQSPSETQYF	TGTGCCAGCAGCCCAGGACAAAGCCCCTCGGAGACCCAGTACTTC
15	TRBV5-1	-	-	TRBJ1-1	CASSLAEGVNTEAFF	TGCGCCAGCAGCTTGGCAGAGGGTGTGAACACTGAAGCTTTCTTT
13	TRBV29-1	TRBD2	-	TRBJ2-7	CSVSSGGPWEQYF	TGCAGCGTTAGTAGCGGGGGCCCCTGGGAGCAGTACTTC
14	TRBV4-2	-	few	TRBJ2-3	CASSQDGSTDTQYF	TGTGCCAGCAGCCAAGATGGCAGCACAGATACGCAGTATTTT
11	TRBV2	-	-	TRBJ2-7	CASSRDSEQYF	TGTGCCAGTTCCCGGGACTCCGAGCAGTACTTC
16	TRBV15	-	-	TRBJ1-2	CATSSPRQKTNYGYTF	TGTGCCACCAGCAGTCCGCGACAGAAAACTAACTATGGCTACACCTTC
18	TRBV5-1	TRBD1	-	TRBJ1-6	CASSLEGMDRANNSPLHF	TGCGCCAGCAGCTTGGAGGGGATGGACAGGGCCAATAATTCACCCCTCCACTTT
14	TRBV28	TRBD1	once	TRBJ2-7	CASSRTGAFYEQYF	TGTGCCAGCAGCCGCACAGGGGCGTTCTACGAGCAGTACTTC
13	TRBV11-2	-	-	TRBJ1-6	CASSRPGGSPLHF	TGTGCCAGCAGTCGCCCGGGAGGTTCACCCCTCCACTTT
14	TRBV2	TRBD1	-	TRBJ2-1	CASSEGTGVNEQFF	TGTGCCAGCAGTGAAGGGACAGGGGTCAATGAGCAGTTCTTC
15	TRBV19	TRBD1	-	TRBJ2-5	CASSNAGTAQETQYF	TGTGCCAGTAGTAACGCCGGGACAGCTCAAGAGACCCAGTACTTC
16	TRBV4-1	TRBD2	-	TRBJ2-5	CASSQGGLAGGETQYF	TGCGCCAGCAGCCAAGGAGGACTAGCGGGAGGTGAGACCCAGTACTTC